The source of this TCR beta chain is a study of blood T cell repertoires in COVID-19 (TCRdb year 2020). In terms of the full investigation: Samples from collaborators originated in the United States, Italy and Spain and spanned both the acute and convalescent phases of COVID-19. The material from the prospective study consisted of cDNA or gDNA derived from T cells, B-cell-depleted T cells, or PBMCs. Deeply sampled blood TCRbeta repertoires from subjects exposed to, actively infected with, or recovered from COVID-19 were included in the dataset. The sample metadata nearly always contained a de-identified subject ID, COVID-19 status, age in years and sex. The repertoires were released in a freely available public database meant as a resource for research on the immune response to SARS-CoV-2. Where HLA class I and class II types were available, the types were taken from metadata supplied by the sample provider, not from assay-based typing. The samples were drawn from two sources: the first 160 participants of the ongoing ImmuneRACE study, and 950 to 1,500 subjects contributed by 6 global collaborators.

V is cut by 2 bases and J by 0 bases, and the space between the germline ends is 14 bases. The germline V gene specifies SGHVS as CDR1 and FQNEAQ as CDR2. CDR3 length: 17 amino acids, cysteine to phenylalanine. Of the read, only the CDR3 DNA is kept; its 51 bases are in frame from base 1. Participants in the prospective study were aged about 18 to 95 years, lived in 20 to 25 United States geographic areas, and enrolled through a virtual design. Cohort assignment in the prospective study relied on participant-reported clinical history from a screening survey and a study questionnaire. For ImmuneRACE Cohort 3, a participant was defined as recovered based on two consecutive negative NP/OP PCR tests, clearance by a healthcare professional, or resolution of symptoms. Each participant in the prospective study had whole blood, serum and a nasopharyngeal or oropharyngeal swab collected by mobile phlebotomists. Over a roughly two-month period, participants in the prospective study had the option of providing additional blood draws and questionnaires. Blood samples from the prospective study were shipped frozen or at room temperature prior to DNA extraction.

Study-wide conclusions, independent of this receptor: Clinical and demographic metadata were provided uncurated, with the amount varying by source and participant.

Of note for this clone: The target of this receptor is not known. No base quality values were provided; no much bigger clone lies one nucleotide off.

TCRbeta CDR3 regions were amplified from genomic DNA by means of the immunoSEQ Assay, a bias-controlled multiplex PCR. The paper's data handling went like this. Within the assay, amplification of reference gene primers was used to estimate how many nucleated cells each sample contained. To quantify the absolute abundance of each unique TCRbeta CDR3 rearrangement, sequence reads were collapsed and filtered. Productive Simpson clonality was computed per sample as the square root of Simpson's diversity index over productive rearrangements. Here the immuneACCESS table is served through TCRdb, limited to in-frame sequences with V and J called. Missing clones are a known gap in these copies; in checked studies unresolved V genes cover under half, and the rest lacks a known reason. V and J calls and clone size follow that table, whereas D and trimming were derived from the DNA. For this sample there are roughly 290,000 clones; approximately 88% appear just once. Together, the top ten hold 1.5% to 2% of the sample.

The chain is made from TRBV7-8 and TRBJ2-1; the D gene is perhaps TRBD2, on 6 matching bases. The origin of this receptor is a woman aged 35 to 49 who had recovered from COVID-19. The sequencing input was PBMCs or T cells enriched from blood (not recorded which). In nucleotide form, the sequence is TGTGCCAGCAGCTTAAACACTGTCGGGAGCTCCTACAATGAGCAGTTCTTC. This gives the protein CASSLNTVGSSYNEQFF.